Reported below is one T cell receptor (beta chain). The source of the sample is a study of CD8 T cells in Susac syndrome. CDR1 is KGHSH, CDR2 LQKENI, per germline. The V and J ends lost 5 bases and 7 bases respectively, with 15 bases between them. The CDR3 is 13 amino acids. RNA, at about 0.5 to 1 ug, was reverse transcribed with random hexamers. Coverage of TCR beta CDR3 amplification by immunoSEQ multiplex PCR extended to 54 Vbeta and 13 Jbeta. One entry per CDR3 protein results from TCRdb running MiXCR on the immunoSEQ multiplex PCR reads. The data show about 140,000 distinct CDR3 sequences, 94% seen once. TCR beta was sequenced from blood CD8+ and CD4+ T cells. The control group consisted of healthy donors matched for age and sex.

The TCR was taken from a human donor in good health. Sequenced input: CD8+ T cells from PBMCs. The rearrangement links TRBV18 to TRBJ2-7; D is undetermined. The CDR3 nucleotides are TGTGCCAGCTCAGTGCAGGCAATCGCTGAGCAGTACTTC. Residues: CASSVQAIAEQYF.